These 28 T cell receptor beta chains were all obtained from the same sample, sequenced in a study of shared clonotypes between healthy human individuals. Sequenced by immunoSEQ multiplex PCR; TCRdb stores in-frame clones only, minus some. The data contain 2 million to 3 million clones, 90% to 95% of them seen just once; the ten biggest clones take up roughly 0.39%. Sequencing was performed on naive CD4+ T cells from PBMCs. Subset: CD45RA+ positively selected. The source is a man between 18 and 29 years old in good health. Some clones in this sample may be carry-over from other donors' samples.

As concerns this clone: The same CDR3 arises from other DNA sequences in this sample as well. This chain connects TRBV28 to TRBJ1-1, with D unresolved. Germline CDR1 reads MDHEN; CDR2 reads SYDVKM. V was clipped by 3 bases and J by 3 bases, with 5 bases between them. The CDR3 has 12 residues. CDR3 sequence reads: CASSLGYTEAFF. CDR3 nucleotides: TGTGCCAGCAGTTTGGGTTACACTGAAGCTTTCTTT.

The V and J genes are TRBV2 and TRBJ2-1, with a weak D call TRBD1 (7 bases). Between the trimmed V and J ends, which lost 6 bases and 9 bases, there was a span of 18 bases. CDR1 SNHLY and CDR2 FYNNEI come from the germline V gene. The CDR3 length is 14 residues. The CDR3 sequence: CASRGLGTDPEQFF. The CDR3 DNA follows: TGTGCCAGCAGGGGACTTGGGACAGACCCTGAGCAGTTCTTC.

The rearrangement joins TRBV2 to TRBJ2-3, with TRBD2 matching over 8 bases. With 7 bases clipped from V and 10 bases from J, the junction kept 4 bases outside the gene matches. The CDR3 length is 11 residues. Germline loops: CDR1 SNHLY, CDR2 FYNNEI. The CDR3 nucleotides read TGTGCCAGCACTCAACTAGCGGCGCAGTATTTT. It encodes CASTQLAAQYF.

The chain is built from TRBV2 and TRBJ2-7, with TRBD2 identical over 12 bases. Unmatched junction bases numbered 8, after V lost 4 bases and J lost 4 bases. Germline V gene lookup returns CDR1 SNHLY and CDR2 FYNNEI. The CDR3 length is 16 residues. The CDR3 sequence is CASSGGLAGPGYEQYF. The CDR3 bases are TGTGCCAGCAGTGGGGGACTAGCGGGCCCAGGATACGAGCAGTACTTC.

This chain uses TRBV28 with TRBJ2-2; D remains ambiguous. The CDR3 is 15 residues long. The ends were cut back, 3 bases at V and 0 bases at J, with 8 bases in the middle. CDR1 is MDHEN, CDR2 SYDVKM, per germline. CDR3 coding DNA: TGTGCCAGCAGTTTGGAACGGACGAACACCGGGGAGCTGTTTTTT. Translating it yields CASSLERTNTGELFF.

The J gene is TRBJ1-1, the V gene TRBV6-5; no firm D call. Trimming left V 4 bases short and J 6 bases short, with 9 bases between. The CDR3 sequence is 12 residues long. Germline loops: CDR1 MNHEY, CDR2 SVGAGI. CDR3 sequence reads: CASSSRVSEAFF. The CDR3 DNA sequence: TGTGCCAGCAGTTCGAGGGTCTCTGAAGCTTTCTTT.

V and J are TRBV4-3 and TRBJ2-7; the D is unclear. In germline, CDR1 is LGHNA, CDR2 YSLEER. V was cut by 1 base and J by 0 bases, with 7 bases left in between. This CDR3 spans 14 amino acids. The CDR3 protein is CASSQGTLSYEQYF. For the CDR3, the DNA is TGCGCCAGCAGCCAAGGTACCCTCTCCTACGAGCAGTACTTC.

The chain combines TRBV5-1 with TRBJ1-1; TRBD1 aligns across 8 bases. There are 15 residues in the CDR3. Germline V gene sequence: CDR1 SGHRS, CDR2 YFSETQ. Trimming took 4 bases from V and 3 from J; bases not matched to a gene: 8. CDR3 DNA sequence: TGCGCCAGCAGCCCGACAGGGGCGACTGACACTGAAGCTTTCTTT. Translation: CASSPTGATDTEAFF.

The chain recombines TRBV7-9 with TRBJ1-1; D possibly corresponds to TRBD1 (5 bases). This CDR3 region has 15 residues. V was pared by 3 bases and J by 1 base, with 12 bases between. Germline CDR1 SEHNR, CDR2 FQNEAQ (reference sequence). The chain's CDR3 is CASSFRAGGNTEAFF. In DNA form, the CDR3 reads TGTGCCAGCAGCTTCCGGGCTGGGGGGAACACTGAAGCTTTCTTT. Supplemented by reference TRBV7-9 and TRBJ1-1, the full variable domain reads DTGVSQNPRHKITKRGQNVTFRCDPISEHNRLYWYRQTLGQGPEFLTYFQNEAQLEKSRLLSDRFSAERPKGSFSTLEIQRTEQGDSAMYLCASSFRAGGNTEAFFGQGTRLTVV.

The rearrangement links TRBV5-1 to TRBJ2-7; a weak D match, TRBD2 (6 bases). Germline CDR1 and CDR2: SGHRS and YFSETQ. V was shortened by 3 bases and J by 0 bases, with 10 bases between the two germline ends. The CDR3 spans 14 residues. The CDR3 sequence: CASSSGLSSYEQYF. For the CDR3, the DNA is TGCGCCAGCAGCTCCGGACTATCCTCCTACGAGCAGTACTTC. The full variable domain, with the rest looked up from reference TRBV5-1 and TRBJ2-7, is KAGVTQTPRYLIKTRGQQVTLSCSPISGHRSVSWYQQTPGQGLQFLFEYFSETQRNKGNFPGRFSGRQFSNSRSEMNVSTLELGDSALYLCASSSGLSSYEQYFGPGTRLTVT.

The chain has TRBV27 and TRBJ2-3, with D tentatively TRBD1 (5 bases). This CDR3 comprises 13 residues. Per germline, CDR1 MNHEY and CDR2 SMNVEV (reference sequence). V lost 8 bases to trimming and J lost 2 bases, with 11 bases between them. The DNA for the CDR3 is TGTGCCAGCTGGGGCGGTCACACAGATACGCAGTATTTT. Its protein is CASWGGHTDTQYF.

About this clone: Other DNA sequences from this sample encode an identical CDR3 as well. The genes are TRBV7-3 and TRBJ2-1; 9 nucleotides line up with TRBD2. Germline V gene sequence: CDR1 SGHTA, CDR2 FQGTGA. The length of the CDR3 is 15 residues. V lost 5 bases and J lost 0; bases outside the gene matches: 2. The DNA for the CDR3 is TGTGCCAGCAGCCCGGGACTAGCCTCCTACAATGAGCAGTTCTTC. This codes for CASSPGLASYNEQFF.

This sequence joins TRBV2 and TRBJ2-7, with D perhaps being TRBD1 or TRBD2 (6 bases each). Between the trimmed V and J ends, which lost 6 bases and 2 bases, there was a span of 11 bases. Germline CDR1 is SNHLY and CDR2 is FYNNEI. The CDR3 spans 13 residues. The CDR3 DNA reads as TGTGCCAGCAGAGGAGGGGGACCCTACGAGCAGTACTTC. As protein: CASRGGGPYEQYF. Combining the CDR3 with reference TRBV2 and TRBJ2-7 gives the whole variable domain EPEVTQTPSHQVTQMGQEVILRCVPISNHLYFYWYRQILGQKVEFLVSFYNNEISEKSEIFDDQFSVERPDGSNFTLKIRSTKLEDSAMYFCASRGGGPYEQYFGPGTRLTVT.

The CDR3: CASSLRTGVGSYNEQFF. CDR3 nucleotide sequence: TGCGCCAGCAGCTTACGGACAGGGGTTGGGTCCTACAATGAGCAGTTCTTC. J is TRBJ2-1 and V is TRBV5-1; TRBD1 agrees at 9 bases. The CDR3 runs to 17 residues. V lost 2 bases to trimming and J lost 1 base; unmatched junction nucleotides: 7. Germline V CDR1 and CDR2: SGHRS, YFSETQ. The full variable domain, in which reference TRBV5-1 and TRBJ2-1 provide the parts outside the CDR3, is KAGVTQTPRYLIKTRGQQVTLSCSPISGHRSVSWYQQTPGQGLQFLFEYFSETQRNKGNFPGRFSGRQFSNSRSEMNVSTLELGDSALYLCASSLRTGVGSYNEQFFGPGTRLTVL.

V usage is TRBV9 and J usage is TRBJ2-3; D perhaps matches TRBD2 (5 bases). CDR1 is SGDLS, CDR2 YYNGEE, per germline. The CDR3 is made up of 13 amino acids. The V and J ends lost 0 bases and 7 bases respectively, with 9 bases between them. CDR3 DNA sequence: TGTGCCAGCAGCGTAGTCGCGGGCCATACGCAGTATTTT. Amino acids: CASSVVAGHTQYF.

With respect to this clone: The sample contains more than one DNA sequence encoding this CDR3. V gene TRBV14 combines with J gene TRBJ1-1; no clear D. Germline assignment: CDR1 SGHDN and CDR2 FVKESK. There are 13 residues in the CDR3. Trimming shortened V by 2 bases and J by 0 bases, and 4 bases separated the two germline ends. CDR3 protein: CASSQLLNTEAFF. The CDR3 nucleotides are TGTGCCAGCAGCCAACTACTGAACACTGAAGCTTTCTTT.

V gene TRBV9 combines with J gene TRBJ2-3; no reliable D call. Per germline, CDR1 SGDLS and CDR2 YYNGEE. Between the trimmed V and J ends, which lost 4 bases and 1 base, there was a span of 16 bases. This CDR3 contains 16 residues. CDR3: CASSRTPESGTDTQYF. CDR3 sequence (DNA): TGTGCCAGCAGCCGAACCCCGGAGTCCGGCACAGATACGCAGTATTTT.

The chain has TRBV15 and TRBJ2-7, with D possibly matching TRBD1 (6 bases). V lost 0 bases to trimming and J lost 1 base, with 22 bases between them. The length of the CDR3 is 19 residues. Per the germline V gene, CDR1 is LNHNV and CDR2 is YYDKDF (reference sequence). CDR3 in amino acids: CATSRDSVTPGHRSYEQYF. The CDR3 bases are TGTGCCACCAGCAGAGATTCGGTGACCCCGGGACACCGATCCTACGAGCAGTACTTC.

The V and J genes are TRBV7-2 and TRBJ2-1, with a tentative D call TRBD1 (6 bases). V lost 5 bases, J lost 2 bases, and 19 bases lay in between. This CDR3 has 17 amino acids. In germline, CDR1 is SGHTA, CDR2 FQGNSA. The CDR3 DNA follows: TGTGCCAGCAGCCTCCCTTTCGGACAGCTAGCCTACAATGAGCAGTTCTTC. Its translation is CASSLPFGQLAYNEQFF.

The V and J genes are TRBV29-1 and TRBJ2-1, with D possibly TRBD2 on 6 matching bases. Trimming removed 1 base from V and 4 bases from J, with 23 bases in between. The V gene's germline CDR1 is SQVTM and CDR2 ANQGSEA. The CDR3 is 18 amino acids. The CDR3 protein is CSVEASAPSGRFYNEQFF. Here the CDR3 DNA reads TGCAGCGTTGAAGCCTCCGCGCCGAGCGGGCGTTTTTACAATGAGCAGTTCTTC.

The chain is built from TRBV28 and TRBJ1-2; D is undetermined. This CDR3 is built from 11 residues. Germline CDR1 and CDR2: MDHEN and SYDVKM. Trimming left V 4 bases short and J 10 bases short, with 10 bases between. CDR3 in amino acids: CASSYPPAYTF. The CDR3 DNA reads TGTGCCAGCAGTTATCCCCCCGCCTACACCTTC.

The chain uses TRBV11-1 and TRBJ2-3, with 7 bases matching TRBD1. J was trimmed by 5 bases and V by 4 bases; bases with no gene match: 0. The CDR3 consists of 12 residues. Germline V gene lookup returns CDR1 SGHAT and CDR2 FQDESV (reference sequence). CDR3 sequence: CASSSGGDTQYF. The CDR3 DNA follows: TGTGCCAGCAGCTCAGGGGGAGATACGCAGTATTTT.

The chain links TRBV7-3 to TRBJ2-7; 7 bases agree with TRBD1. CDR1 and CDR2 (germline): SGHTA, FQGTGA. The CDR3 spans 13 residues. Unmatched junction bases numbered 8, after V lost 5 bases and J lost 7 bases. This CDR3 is CASSLTGVGEQYF. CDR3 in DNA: TGTGCCAGCAGCCTCACAGGGGTGGGGGAGCAGTACTTC.

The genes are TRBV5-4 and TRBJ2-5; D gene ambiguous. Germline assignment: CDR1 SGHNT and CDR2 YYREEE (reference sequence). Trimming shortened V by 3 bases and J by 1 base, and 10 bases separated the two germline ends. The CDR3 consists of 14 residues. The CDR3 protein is CASSSSGGQETQYF. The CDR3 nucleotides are TGTGCCAGCAGCTCCTCCGGCGGCCAAGAGACCCAGTACTTC.

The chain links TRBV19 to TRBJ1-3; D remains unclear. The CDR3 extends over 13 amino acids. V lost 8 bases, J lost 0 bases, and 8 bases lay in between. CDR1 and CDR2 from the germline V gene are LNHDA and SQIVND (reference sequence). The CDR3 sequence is CASASVSGNTIYF. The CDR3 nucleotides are TGTGCCAGTGCCTCGGTCTCTGGAAACACCATATATTTT. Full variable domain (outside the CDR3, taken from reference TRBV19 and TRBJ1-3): DGGITQSPKYLFRKEGQNVTLSCEQNLNHDAMYWYRQDPGQGLRLIYYSQIVNDFQKGDIAEGYSVSREKKESFPLTVTSAQKNPTAFYLCASASVSGNTIYFGEGSWLTVV.

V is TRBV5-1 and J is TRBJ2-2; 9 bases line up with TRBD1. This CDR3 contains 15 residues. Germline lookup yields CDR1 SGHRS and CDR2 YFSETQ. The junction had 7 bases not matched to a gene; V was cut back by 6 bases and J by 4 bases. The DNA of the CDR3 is TGCGCCAGCAACATACAGGGGGCCAGCACCGGGGAGCTGTTTTTT. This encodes CASNIQGASTGELFF.

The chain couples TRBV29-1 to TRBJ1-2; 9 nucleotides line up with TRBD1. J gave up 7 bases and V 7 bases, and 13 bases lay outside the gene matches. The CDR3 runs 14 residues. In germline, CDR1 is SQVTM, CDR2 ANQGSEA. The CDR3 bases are TGCAGCGGAGGAACCCCGGGACAGGGTCGTGGCTACACCTTC. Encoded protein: CSGGTPGQGRGYTF. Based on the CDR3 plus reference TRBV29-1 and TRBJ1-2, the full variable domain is SAVISQKPSRDICQRGTSLTIQCQVDSQVTMMFWYRQQPGQSLTLIATANQGSEATYESGFVIDKFPISRPNLTFSTLTVSNMSPEDSSIYLCSGGTPGQGRGYTFGSGTRLTVV.

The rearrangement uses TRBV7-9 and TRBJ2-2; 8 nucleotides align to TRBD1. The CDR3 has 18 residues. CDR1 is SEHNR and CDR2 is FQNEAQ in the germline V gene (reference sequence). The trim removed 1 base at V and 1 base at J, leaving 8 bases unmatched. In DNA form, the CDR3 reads TGTGCCAGCAGCTTAGTTTGGCAGGGGGCTGTGAACACCGGGGAGCTGTTTTTT. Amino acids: CASSLVWQGAVNTGELFF. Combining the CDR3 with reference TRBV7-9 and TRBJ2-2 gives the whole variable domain DTGVSQNPRHKITKRGQNVTFRCDPISEHNRLYWYRQTLGQGPEFLTYFQNEAQLEKSRLLSDRFSAERPKGSFSTLEIQRTEQGDSAMYLCASSLVWQGAVNTGELFFGEGSRLTVL.